The clone carrying this T cell receptor (beta chain) showed up just once. Its antigen is not known. The germline gene is not matched at one end of the junction; a read error may be the cause. Assay used: immunoSEQ multiplex PCR; TCRdb lists only in-frame clones, some missing. The sample has over 2 million clones, about 95% seen once; the top ten hold roughly 1%. CD8 cells classed as naive were CD45RO-negative and positively selected for CCR7, excluding terminally differentiated effector memory CD45RA+ cells. This CDR3 comprises 11 residues. Germline V gene data show CDR1 as ENHRY and CDR2 as SYGVKD. These data come from a study of shared clonotypes between healthy human individuals. Study findings and constraints: Against clonotypes common to all four donors, non-shared ones had lower generation probabilities.

The sequencing input was naive CD8+ T cells sorted from blood. This sequence joins TRBV10-3 and TRBJ2-7; 10 nucleotides line up with TRBD1. The source of this sequence is a man aged 18 to 29 in good health. The CDR3 spells CAISEGTGDLF. In DNA form, the CDR3 reads TGTGCCATCAGTGAGGGGACAGGGGATCTCTTC.